This TCR beta chain comes out of a study of blood T cells in healthy people across ages. Study-wide results and caveats: The study found more naive CD4+ cells and higher diversity in long-lived than aged donors.

Isolation per sample recovered at least 7 million PBMCs. With each sample, at least 5 micrograms of total RNA were extracted. Then a second PCR, running roughly 7 to 11 cycles, was carried out with a sample-barcoded 5' primer and a J-beta primer mix. Every sample produced at least 2.5 million CDR3-containing paired-end reads. TCRdb used MiXCR to reprocess the 5' RACE reads, holding one entry per CDR3 protein. The data contain approximately 850,000 distinct CDR3 sequences, roughly 44% of them seen just once; the ten biggest clones take up under 20%. Germline V gene lookup returns CDR1 SEHNR and CDR2 FQNEAQ (reference sequence). The junction had 10 bases not matched to a gene; V was cut back by 8 bases and J by 4 bases. This CDR3 comprises 15 residues. Remarks on this clonotype: Its matching antigen is unknown.

This rearrangement joins TRBV7-9 to TRBJ2-1, with 8 positions matching TRBD2. The clonotype comes from a man between 60 and 75 years old in good health. Specimen: blood. The CDR3 coding sequence is TGTGCCAGCTTTAAACCGGGACTAGAGTACAATGAGCAGTTCTTC. Translation: CASFKPGLEYNEQFF. Filled out from reference TRBV7-9 and TRBJ2-1, the complete variable domain reads DTGVSQNPRHKITKRGQNVTFRCDPISEHNRLYWYRQTLGQGPEFLTYFQNEAQLEKSRLLSDRFSAERPKGSFSTLEIQRTEQGDSAMYLCASFKPGLEYNEQFFGPGTRLTVL.